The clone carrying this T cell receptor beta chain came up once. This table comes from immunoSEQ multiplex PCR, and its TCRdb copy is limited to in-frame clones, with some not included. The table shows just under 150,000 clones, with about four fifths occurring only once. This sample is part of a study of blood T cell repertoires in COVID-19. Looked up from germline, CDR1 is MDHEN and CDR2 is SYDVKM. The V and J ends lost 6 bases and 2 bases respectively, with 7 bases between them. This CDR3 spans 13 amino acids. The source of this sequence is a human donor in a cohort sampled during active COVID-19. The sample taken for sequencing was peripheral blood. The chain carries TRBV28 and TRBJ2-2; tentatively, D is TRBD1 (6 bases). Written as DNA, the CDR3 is TGTGCCAGCAGGGACAGAAACACCGGGGAGCTGTTTTTT. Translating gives CASRDRNTGELFF.